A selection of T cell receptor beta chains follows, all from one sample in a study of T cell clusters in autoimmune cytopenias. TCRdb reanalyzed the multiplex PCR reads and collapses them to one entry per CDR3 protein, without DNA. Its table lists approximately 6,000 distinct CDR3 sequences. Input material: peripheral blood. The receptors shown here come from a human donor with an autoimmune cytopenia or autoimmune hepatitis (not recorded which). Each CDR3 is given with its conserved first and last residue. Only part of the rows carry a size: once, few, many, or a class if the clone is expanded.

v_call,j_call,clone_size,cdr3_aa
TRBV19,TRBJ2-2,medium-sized,CASSKGTSGLTWAGELFF
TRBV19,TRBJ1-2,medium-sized,CASSIEGTGDPLLDGYTF
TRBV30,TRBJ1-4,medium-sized,CAWSVRDKLFF
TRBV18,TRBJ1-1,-,CASSPRGPEAFF
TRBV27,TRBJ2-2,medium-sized,CASSLSTAGGSELFF
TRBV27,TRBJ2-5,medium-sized,CASSPTSGGFPWTQYF
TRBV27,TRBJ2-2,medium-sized,CASSVGTGRTGELFF
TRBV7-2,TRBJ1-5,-,CASSFKGNQPQHF
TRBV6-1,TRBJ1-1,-,CASSEAWRGGETEAFF
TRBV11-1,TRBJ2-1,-,CASSLTSGKDEQFF
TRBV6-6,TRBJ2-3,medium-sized,CASRRLAGGPDTQYF
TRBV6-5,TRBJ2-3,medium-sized,CASSYEAGGIDDTQYF
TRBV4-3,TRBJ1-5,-,CASSQEMGSQPQHF
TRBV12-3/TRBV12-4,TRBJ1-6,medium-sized,CASSNEYNSPLHF
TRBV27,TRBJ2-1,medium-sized,CASSLSAYNEQFF
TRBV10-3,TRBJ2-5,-,CAISDTGTYEQYF
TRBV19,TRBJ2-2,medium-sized,CASGDRANTGELFF
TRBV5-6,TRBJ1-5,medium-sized,CASSFGGSNQPQHF
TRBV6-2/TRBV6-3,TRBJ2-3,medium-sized,CASRTGTAPLDTQYF
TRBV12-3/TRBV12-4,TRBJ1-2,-,CASSLGGGGYTF
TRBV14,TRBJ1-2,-,CASSQEARGTYGYTF
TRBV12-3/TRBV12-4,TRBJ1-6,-,CASSRGQLNSPLHF
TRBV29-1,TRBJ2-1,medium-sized,CSVEGSSYNEQFF
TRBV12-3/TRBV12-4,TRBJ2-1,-,CASSLGVGGDEQFF
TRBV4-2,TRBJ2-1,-,CASSDYHNEQFF
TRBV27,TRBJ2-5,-,CASRLGQGDQETQYF
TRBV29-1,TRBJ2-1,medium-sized,CSVEEGADTLGGDEQFF
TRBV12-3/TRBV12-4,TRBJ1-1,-,CASRGTVNTEAFF
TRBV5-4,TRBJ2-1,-,CASSLEGSIIYEQFF
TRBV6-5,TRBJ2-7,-,CASNLGQGPIYEQYF
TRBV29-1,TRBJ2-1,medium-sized,CQGLIYNEQFF
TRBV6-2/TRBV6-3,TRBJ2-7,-,CASSGGGLYEQYF
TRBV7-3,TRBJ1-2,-,CASSLAQGGYGYTF
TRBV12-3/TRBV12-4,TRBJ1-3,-,CASSLVSGSSSGNTIYF
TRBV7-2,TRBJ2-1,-,CASSLLAASGGALYNEQFF
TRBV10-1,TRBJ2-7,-,CASSLSGARPSRYEQYF
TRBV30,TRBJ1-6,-,CAWSLGSSYNSPLHF
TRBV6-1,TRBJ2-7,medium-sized,CASTPAGTGDEQYF
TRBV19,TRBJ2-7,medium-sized,CASSDRDTYEQYF
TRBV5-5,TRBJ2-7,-,CASSLVFLDRGGYEQYF
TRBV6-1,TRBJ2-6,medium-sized,CASREGGSGANVLTF